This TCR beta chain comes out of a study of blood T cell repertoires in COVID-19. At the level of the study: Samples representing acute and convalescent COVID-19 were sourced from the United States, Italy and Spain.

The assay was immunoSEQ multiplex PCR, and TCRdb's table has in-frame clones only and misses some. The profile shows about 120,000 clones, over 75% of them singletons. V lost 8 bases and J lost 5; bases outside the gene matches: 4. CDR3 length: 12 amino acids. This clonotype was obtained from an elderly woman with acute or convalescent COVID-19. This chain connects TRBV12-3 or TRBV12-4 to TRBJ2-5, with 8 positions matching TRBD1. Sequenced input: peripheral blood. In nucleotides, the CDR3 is TGTGCCAGCTTGGGGACAGGCGAGACCCAGTACTTC. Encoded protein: CASLGTGETQYF.